This T cell receptor beta chain originates from a study of blood T cell repertoires in COVID-19. J lost 7 bases, V lost 5 bases, and 16 bases had no gene match. The CDR3 is made up of 17 amino acids. Germline CDR1 SGHVS, CDR2 FQNEAQ. Only in-frame clones appear in the TCRdb table, and some are missing; sequencing was by immunoSEQ multiplex PCR. Of under 300,000 clones listed, 85% are singletons. Sequenced input: peripheral blood. This receptor was taken from a human donor in a cohort sampled during active COVID-19. This chain links TRBV7-8 with TRBJ2-1; 8 bases are shared with TRBD2. CDR3 in amino acids: CASSPLSGSGSINEQFF. The CDR3 DNA sequence: TGTGCCAGCAGCCCCCTCTCGGGGAGCGGGAGTATTAATGAGCAGTTCTTC.